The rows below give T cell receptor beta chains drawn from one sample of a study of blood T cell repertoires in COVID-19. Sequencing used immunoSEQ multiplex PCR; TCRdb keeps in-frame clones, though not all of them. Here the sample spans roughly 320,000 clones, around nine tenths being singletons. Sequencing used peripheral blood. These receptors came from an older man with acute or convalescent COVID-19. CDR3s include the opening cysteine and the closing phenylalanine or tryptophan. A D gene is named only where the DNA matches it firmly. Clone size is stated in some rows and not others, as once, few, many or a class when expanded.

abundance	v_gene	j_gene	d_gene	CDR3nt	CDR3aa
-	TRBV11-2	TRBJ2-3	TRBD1	TGTGCCAGCAGCTCGCTCCGGGACAGGGTCACAGATACGCAGTATTTT	CASSSLRDRVTDTQYF
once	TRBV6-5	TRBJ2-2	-	TGTGCCAGCCAGGACCTCCTTCGGGGCACCGGGGAGCTGTTTTTT	CASQDLLRGTGELFF
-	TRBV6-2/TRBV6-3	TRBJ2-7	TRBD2	TGTGCCAGCAGTCGGACGATAACCGGGACTAGGGTCGTCGAGCAGTACTTC	CASSRTITGTRVVEQYF
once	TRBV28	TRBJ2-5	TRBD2	TGTGCCAGCCTTCTGGGGGCTAGCGGGGGCTCACAAGAGACCCAGTACTTC	CASLLGASGGSQETQYF
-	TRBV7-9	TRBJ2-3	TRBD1	TGTGCCAGCAGCTTGTACACAGGGGACACAGATACGCAGTATTTT	CASSLYTGDTDTQYF
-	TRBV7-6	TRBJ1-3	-	TGTGCCAGCAGCTTACCGGGACAAACCTCTGGAAACACCATATATTTT	CASSLPGQTSGNTIYF
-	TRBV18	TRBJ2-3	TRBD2	TGTGCCAGCTCACCCAGCGGGGGGGCCGGTACAGATACGCAGTATTTT	CASSPSGGAGTDTQYF
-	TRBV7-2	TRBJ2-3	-	TGTGCCAGCAGCCAGCGGCCAACAGATACGCAGTATTTT	CASSQRPTDTQYF
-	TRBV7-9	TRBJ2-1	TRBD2	TGTGCCAGCAGGTTCGGGACTAGCGGCAACAATGAGCAGTTCTTC	CASRFGTSGNNEQFF
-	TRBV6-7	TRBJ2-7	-	TGTGCCAGCAGCACTCACCTTTATCACGAGCAGTACTTC	CASSTHLYHEQYF
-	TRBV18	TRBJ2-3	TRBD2	TGTGCCAGCTCACCTGGGCTAGCGGGGACCACAGATACGCAGTATTTT	CASSPGLAGTTDTQYF
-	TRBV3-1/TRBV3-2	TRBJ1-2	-	TGTGCCAGCAGCCGAGACAGAACCGCTAACTATGGCTACACCTTC	CASSRDRTANYGYTF
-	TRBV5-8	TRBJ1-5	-	TGTGCCAGCAGTGGATATTGGGGCAGGTCTTCGAGTCAGCCCCAGCATTTT	CASSGYWGRSSSQPQHF
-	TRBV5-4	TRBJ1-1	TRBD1	TGTGCCAGCAGCTTGACCAGGGGGCACCCCGGAGTACCTGAAGCTTTCTTT	CASSLTRGHPGVPEAFF
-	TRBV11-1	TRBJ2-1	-	TGTGCCAGCAGCTTCTCTCAGGGGTATCAGCAGTTCTTC	CASSFSQGYQQFF
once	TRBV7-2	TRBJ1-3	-	TGTGCCAGCAGGGCCACAGGGCACTACTCTGGAAACACCATATATTTT	CASRATGHYSGNTIYF
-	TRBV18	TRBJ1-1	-	TGTGCCAGCTCTCAGACAGCTATGAACACTGAAGCTTTCTTT	CASSQTAMNTEAFF
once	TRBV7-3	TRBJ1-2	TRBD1	TGTGCCAGCAGCTTAGGGGGGACAGGGCGCAACTATGGCTACACCTTC	CASSLGGTGRNYGYTF
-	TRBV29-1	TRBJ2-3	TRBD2	TGCAGCGTTGATATAGTGGCTAGCGGAGTCACAGATACGCAGTATTTT	CSVDIVASGVTDTQYF
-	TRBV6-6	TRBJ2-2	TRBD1	TGTGCCAGCAGGTCCGGGACAGGGTTTAACACCGGGGAGCTGTTTTTT	CASRSGTGFNTGELFF
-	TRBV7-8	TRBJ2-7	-	TGTGCCAGCAGCATACAGGCTAATCCCTACGAGCAGTACTTC	CASSIQANPYEQYF
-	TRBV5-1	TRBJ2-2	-	TGCGCCAGCAGCTTGGGGCAGATTAAGAACACCGGGGAGCTGTTTTTT	CASSLGQIKNTGELFF
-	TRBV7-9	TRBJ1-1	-	TGTGCCAGCAGCTTAGACCAGCCCGGGTTTGGAGTAGCTTTCTTT	CASSLDQPGFGVAFF
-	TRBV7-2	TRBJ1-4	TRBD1	TGTGCCAGCAGCTTAAGAGGGGGCGGCGAAAAACTGTTTTTT	CASSLRGGGEKLFF
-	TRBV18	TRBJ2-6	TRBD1	TGTGCCAGCTCGACAGGGGCTGGGACCAACGTCCTGACTTTC	CASSTGAGTNVLTF
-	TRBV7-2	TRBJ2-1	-	TGTGCCAGCAGCTTAGGCAGGGGAATTTACAATGAGCAGTTCTTC	CASSLGRGIYNEQFF
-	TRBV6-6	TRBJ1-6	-	TGTGCCAGCAGTTATTCGTTGCCAGACAGTTCACCCCTCCACTTT	CASSYSLPDSSPLHF
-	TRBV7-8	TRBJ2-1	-	TGTGCCAGCAGCTTGCAGGGGCTAGGGTCCTACAATGAGCAGTTCTTC	CASSLQGLGSYNEQFF
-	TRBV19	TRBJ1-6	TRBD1	TGTGCCAGTAGTTCCACGGCGACAGGGACTGTATCACCCCTCCACTTT	CASSSTATGTVSPLHF
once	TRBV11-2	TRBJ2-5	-	TGTGCCAGCAGCTCCACCTTGGGGGGGCAGGAGACCCAGTACTTC	CASSSTLGGQETQYF
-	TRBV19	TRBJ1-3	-	TGTGCCAGTAGTACGTCGGGGAACGATCGGGACACCATATATTTT	CASSTSGNDRDTIYF
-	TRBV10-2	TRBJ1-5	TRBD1	TGCGCCAGTTGGGGACAGGGGGCCGGCAATCAGCCCCAGCATTTT	CASWGQGAGNQPQHF
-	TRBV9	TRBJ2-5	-	TGTGCCAGCAGCGTAGTAACCATAGGGGACTTC	CASSVVTIGDF
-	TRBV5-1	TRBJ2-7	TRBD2	TGCGCCAGCAGCTTGGAACTAGCGGGAGCCCTAGGATACGAGCAGTACTTC	CASSLELAGALGYEQYF
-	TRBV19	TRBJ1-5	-	TGTGCCAGTAGTATAGGCTCGCAGGGGTGGCAGCCCCAGCATTTT	CASSIGSQGWQPQHF
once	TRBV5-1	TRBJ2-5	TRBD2	TGCGCCAGCAGCTTGCCCACTAGCGGGGGACACCAAGAGACCCAGTACTTC	CASSLPTSGGHQETQYF
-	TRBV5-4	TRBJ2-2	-	TGTGCCAGCAGCCCTCTACCGGGACAGAACACCGGGGAGCTGTTTTTT	CASSPLPGQNTGELFF